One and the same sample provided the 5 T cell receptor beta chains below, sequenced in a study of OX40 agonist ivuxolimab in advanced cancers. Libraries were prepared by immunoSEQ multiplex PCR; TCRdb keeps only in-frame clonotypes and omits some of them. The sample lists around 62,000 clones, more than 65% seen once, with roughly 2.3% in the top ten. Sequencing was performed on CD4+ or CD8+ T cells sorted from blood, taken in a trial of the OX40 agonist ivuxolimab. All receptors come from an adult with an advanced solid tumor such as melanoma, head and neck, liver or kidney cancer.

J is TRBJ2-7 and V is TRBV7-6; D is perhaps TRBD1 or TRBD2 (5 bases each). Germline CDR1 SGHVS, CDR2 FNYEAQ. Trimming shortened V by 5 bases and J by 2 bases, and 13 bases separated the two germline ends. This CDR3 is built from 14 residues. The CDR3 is CASSRSTGPYEQYF. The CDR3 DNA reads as TGTGCCAGCAGCCGTTCGACGGGACCCTACGAGCAGTACTTC.

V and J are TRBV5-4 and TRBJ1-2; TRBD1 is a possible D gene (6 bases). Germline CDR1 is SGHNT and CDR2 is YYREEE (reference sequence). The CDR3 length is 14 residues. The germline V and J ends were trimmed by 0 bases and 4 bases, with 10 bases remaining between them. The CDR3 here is CASSLEGDTYGYTF. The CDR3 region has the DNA TGTGCCAGCAGCTTGGAGGGGGATACCTATGGCTACACCTTC. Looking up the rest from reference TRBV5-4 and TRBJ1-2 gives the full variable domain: ETGVTQSPTHLIKTRGQQVTLRCSSQSGHNTVSWYQQALGQGPQFIFQYYREEENGRGNFPPRFSGLQFPNYSSELNVNALELDDSALYLCASSLEGDTYGYTFGSGTRLTVV.

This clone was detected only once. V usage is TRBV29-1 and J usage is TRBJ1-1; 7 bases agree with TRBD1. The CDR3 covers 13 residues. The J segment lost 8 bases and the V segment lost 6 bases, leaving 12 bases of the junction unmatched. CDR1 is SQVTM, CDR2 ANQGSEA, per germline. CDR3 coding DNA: TGCAGCGTCGCGAACGGACAGGCCGAGGAAGCTTTCTTT. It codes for CSVANGQAEEAFF.

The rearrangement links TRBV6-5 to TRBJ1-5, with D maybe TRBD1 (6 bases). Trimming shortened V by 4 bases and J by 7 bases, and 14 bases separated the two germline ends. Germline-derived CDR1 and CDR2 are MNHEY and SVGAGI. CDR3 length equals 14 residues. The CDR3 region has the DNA TGTGCCAGCAGTTTTCCACAGGGCGGACAGCCCCAGCATTTT. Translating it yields CASSFPQGGQPQHF.

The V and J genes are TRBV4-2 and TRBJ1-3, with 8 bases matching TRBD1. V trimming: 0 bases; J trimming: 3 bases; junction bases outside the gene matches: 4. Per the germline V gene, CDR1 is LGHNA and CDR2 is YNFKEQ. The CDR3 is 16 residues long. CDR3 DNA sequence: TGTGCCAGCAGCCAAGATTTACAGGGGGGTGGAAACACCATATATTTT. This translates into CASSQDLQGGGNTIYF.